The clone carrying this T cell receptor (beta chain) showed up many times. Its target is not known. Original methodology: Sequenced samples showed a median of around 96,000 TCRs each, with counts running from about 20,000 to 690,000. Using its own MiXCR run on the RACE reads, TCRdb lists one record per CDR3 protein. TCRdb's processing, not the authors', yielded these V and J calls. This table holds roughly 100,000 distinct CDR3 sequences, about 9.3% found once. Time point given: patch test 2, 6 weeks after DPC sensitization. The treatment: therapeutic diphenylcyclopropenone sensitization with weekly scalp DPC. Phlebotomy was performed prior to application of every patch test. Trimming at V came to 5 bases and at J to 5 bases, leaving 7 bases not matched to a gene. The CDR3 consists of 15 residues. CDR1 SEHNR and CDR2 FQNEAQ come from the germline V gene (reference sequence). This specimen comes from a study of human T cells and chemical hapten exposure. Broader study findings: Patch test score was positively correlated with the counts of TCRs that had expanded at PT1.

The receptor's source is a woman aged 40 to 50 with alopecia areata. Some clones in this sample may be carry-over from other donors' samples. The sequenced sample was whole blood, obtained in connection with sensitization to the hapten diphenylcyclopropenone (DPC). The chain uses TRBV7-9 and TRBJ2-1; 9 nucleotides line up with TRBD1. CDR3 nucleotides: TGTGCCAGCAGCGCGGGACAGGGAGGAGACAATGAGCAGTTCTTC. Protein sequence: CASSAGQGGDNEQFF.